This T cell receptor (beta chain) comes out of a study of glioma-infiltrating T cells after dendritic cell vaccination. As for the study in general: Monocyte-derived dendritic cells, cultured six to seven days with IL-4 and GM-CSF, were pulsed with autologous tumor lysate. Study findings and constraints: Estimated pretreatment TIL content predicted outcome after dendritic cell vaccination.

As concerns this clone: Its specificity is unknown.

Primers: 60 V beta forward and 13 J beta reverse. The data were produced by immunoSEQ multiplex PCR, yet TCRdb's version contains in-frame clones alone and is incomplete. The sample lists fewer than 85,000 clones, roughly 89% occurring once. Trimming cost V 4 bases and J 0 bases, with 10 bases left between them. Germline V gene data show CDR1 as MNHNS and CDR2 as SASEGT. The CDR3 contains 15 residues. This TCR came from a human donor with glioblastoma. Specimen: blood, collected before dendritic cell vaccination. This chain links TRBV6-1 with TRBJ2-1; D perhaps matches TRBD1 (6 bases). The CDR3 reads CASSGGHSSYNEQFF. The CDR3 coding sequence is TGTGCCAGCAGTGGGGGACATTCCTCCTACAATGAGCAGTTCTTC.